This T cell receptor (beta chain) was identified in a study of T cell repertoires in cytomegalovirus infection. The overall study: Matching HLA type and CMV infection were both indicated by public TCR beta signatures.

TCRdb passed the reads through MiXCR, listing each CDR3 protein once. The data show approximately 100,000 distinct CDR3 sequences, around 30% seen once. This clonotype was detected only a few times. As yet, its antigen is unknown. CDR1 SGHDT and CDR2 YYEEEE come from the germline V gene. The CDR3 has 15 residues. Trimming removed 2 bases from V and 5 bases from J, with 16 bases in between. Overall study results and limits: Cumulated frequencies of public TCR beta families served to identify carriers of CMV plus the relevant HLA.

Sequenced material: CD8+ T cells from cultured PBMCs, taken from culture after CMV antigen stimulation. The V call is TRBV5-6, the J call TRBJ2-5; D is unresolved. The source is a human donor in good health (CMV status not recorded). Some clones in this sample may be carry-over from other donors' samples. The DNA for the CDR3 is TGTGCCAGCAGCTTTGACGGACGGTCCAGGGAGACCCAGTACTTC. Translating gives CASSFDGRSRETQYF. Based on the CDR3 plus reference TRBV5-6 and TRBJ2-5, the full variable domain is DAGVTQSPTHLIKTRGQQVTLRCSPKSGHDTVSWYQQALGQGPQFIFQYYEEEERQRGNFPDRFSGHQFPNYSSELNVNALLLGDSALYLCASSFDGRSRETQYFGPGTRLLVL.